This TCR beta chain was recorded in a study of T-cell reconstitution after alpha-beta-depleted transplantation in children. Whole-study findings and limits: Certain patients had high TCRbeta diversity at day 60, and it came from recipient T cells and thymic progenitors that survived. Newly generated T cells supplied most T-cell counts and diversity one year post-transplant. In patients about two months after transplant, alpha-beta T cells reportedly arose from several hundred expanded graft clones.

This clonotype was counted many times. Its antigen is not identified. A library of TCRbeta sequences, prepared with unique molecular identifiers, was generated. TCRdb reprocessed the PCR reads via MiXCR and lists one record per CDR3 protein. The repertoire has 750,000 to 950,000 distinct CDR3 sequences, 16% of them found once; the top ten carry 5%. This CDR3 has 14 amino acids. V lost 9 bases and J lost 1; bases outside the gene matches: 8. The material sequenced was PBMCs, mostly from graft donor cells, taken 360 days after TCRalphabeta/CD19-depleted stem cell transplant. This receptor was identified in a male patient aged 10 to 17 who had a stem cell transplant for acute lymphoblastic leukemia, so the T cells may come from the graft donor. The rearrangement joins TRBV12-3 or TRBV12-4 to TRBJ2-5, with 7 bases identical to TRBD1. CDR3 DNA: TGTGCCAGTCGGCAAAACAGGGGCCAAGAGACCCAGTACTTC. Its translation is CASRQNRGQETQYF.